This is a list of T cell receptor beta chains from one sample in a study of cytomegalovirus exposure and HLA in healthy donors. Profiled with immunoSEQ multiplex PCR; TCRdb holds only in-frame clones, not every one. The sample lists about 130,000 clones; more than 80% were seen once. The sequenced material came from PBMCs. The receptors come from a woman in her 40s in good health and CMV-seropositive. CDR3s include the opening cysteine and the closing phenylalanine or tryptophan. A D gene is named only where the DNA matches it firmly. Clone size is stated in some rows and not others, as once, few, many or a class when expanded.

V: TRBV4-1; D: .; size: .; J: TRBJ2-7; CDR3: CASSQESGALSYEQYF; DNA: TGCGCCAGCAGCCAAGAGTCAGGGGCCCTATCCTACGAGCAGTACTTC
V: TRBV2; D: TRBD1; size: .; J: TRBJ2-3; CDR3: CASSPQTGGAYTQYF; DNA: TGTGCCAGCAGTCCGCAGACAGGGGGTGCCTATACGCAGTATTTT
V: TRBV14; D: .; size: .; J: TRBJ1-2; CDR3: CASSPSKYRGINYGYTF; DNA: TGTGCCAGCAGCCCTTCCAAGTATCGGGGGATCAACTATGGCTACACCTTC
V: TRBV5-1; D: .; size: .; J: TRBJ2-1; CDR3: CASSSDKGYNEQFF; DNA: TGCGCCAGCAGCTCGGATAAGGGGTACAATGAGCAGTTCTTC
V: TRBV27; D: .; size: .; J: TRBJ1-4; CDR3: CASSLFGVTNEKLFF; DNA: TGTGCCAGCAGTTTATTCGGAGTTACTAATGAAAAACTGTTTTTT
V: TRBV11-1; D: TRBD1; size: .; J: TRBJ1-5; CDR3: CASSLEGQLDQPQHF; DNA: TGTGCCAGCAGCTTAGAGGGACAGCTAGATCAGCCCCAGCATTTT
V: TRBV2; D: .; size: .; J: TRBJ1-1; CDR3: CASLTGGIAFF; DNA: TGTGCCAGCCTGACCGGGGGGATAGCTTTCTTT
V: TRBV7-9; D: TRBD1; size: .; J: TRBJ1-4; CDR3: CASSFPTGPNEKLFF; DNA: TGTGCCAGCAGCTTCCCGACAGGGCCTAATGAAAAACTGTTTTTT
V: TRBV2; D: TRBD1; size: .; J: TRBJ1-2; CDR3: CASRDRVLVYGYTF; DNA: TGTGCCAGCAGGGACAGGGTTCTGGTCTATGGCTACACCTTC
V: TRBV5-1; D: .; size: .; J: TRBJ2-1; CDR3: CASSLDPGTYNEQFF; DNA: TGCGCCAGCAGCTTGGACCCAGGAACCTACAATGAGCAGTTCTTC
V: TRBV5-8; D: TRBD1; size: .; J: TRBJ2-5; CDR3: CASSQKTGSETQYF; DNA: TGTGCCAGCAGCCAAAAGACAGGGTCAGAGACCCAGTACTTC
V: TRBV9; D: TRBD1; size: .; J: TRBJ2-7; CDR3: CASSAQGASYEQYF; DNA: TGTGCCAGCAGCGCACAGGGGGCTTCCTACGAGCAGTACTTC
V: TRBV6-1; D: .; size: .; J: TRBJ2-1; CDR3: CASSGDSLPPHEQFF; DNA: TGTGCCAGCAGTGGAGACAGTCTCCCTCCCCATGAGCAGTTCTTC
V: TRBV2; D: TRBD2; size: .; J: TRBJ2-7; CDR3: CASSDRDPGLAYEQYF; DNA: TGTGCCAGCAGTGACCGGGACCCGGGACTAGCCTACGAGCAGTACTTC
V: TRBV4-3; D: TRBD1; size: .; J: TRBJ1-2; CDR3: CASSQESRGEGYTF; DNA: TGCGCCAGCAGCCAAGAAAGCAGGGGGGAAGGCTACACCTTC
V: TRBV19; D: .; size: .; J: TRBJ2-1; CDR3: CASSIGTTYNEQFF; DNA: TGTGCCAGTAGTATAGGGACTACGTACAATGAGCAGTTCTTC
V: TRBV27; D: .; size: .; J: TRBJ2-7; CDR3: CASSWRQTYEQYF; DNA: TGTGCCAGCAGCTGGAGGCAGACCTACGAGCAGTACTTC
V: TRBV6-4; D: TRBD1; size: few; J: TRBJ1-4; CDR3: CASPRGQEKLFF; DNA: TGTGCCAGCCCCCGGGGACAGGAAAAACTGTTTTTT
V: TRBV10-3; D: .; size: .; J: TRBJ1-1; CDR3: CAIRGVDTEAFF; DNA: TGTGCCATCAGAGGGGTGGACACTGAAGCTTTCTTT
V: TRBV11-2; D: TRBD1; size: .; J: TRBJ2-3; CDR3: CASSLMVQGVDTQYF; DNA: TGTGCCAGCAGCCTAATGGTACAGGGGGTAGATACGCAGTATTTT
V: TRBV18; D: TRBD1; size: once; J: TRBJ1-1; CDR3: CASSASGGTEAFF; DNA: TGTGCCAGCTCAGCTTCAGGGGGCACTGAAGCTTTCTTT
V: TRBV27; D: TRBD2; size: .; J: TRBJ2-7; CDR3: CASSLWLGGGGYEQYF; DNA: TGTGCCAGCAGTTTATGGTTGGGGGGGGGAGGCTACGAGCAGTACTTC
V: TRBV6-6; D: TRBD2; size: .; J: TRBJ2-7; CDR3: CASRPTSGLIYEQYF; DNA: TGTGCCAGCAGACCAACTAGCGGCCTCATCTACGAGCAGTACTTC
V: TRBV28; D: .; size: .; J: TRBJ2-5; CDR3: CASSLHIQGFGDSVQETQYF; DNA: TGTGCCAGCAGTTTACATATACAGGGTTTCGGGGATTCGGTACAAGAGACCCAGTACTTC
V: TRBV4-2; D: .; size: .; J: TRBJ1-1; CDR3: CASSHGMEGPSEAFF; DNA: TGTGCCAGCAGCCATGGTATGGAGGGCCCGAGTGAAGCTTTCTTT
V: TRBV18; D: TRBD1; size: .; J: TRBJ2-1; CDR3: CASRLQGVSSNNEQFF; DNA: TGTGCCAGCCGGCTACAGGGGGTTTCAAGTAACAATGAGCAGTTCTTC
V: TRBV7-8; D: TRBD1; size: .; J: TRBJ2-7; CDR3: CASNKLGSGNRGYEQYF; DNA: TGTGCCAGCAACAAATTGGGATCGGGGAACAGGGGCTACGAGCAGTACTTC
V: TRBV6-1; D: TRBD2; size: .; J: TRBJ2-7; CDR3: CASSLTSGGAYEQYF; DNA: TGTGCCAGCAGCCTGACTAGCGGTGGGGCCTACGAGCAGTACTTC
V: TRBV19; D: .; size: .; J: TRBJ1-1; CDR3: CASSIEMNTEAFF; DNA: TGTGCCAGTAGTATCGAGATGAACACTGAAGCTTTCTTT
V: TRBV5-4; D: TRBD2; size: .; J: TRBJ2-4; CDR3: CASSLSGRAKNIQYF; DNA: TGTGCCAGCAGCCTAAGCGGGAGAGCCAAAAACATTCAGTACTTC
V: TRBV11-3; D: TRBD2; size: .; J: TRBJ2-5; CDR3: CASSVRGRAETQYF; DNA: TGTGCCAGCAGCGTCCGCGGGAGGGCGGAGACCCAGTACTTC
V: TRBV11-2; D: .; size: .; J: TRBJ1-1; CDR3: CASSFRQSNTEAFF; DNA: TGTGCCAGCAGCTTTCGACAGTCGAACACTGAAGCTTTCTTT
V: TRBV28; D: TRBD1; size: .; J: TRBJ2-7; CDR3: CASKATGLGNEQYF; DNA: TGTGCCAGCAAAGCGACAGGGCTGGGGAACGAGCAGTACTTC
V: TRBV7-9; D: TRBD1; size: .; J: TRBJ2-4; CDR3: CASSLDGTEVKNIQYF; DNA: TGTGCCAGCAGCTTAGATGGGACAGAGGTCAAAAACATTCAGTACTTC
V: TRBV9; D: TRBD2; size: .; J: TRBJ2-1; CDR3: CASSLGLESYNEQFF; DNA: TGTGCCAGCAGCTTAGGACTAGAGAGCTACAATGAGCAGTTCTTC
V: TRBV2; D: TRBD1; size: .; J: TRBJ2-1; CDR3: CASSELGTGTLSNEQFF; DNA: TGTGCCAGCAGTGAGCTTGGGACAGGGACTCTTTCAAATGAGCAGTTCTTC
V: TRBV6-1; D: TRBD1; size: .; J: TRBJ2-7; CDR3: CASSSPGQGVYEQYF; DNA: TGTGCCAGCAGTTCCCCGGGACAGGGGGTTTACGAGCAGTACTTC
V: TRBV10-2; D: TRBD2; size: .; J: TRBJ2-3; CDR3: CASSAGTNTDTQYF; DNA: TGCGCCAGCAGTGCCGGGACTAACACAGATACGCAGTATTTT
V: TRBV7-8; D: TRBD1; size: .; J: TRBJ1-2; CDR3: CASSSRPNRGSNYGYTF; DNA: TGTGCCAGCAGCTCTAGACCGAACAGGGGTTCCAACTATGGCTACACCTTC
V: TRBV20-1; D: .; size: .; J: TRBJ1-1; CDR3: CSARLGGEAFF; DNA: TGCAGTGCTAGGCTAGGGGGAGAAGCTTTCTTT
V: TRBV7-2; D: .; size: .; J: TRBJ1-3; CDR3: CASSLDDFPGNTIYF; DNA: TGTGCCAGCAGCTTAGATGACTTTCCTGGAAACACCATATATTTT
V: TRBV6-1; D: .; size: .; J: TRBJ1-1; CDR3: CASSPTASAAFF; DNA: TGTGCCAGCAGCCCGACAGCCTCGGCGGCTTTCTTT
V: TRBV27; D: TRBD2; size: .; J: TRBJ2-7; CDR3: CASSLYFQGTRAGEQYF; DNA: TGTGCCAGCAGTTTATATTTTCAGGGGACTAGAGCAGGCGAGCAGTACTTC
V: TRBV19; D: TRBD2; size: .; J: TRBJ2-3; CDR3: CASSRAERELYF; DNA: TGTGCCAGTAGTCGGGCGGAGCGGGAGTTATATTTT
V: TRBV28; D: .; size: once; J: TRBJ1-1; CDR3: CASRHSRINTEAFF; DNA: TGTGCCAGCAGGCACTCCAGGATTAACACTGAAGCTTTCTTT
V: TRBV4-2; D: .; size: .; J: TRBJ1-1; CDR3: CASSLTQGGNTEAFF; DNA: TGTGCCAGCAGCTTGACACAAGGGGGGAACACTGAAGCTTTCTTT
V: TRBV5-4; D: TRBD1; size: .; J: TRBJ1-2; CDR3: CASRTGINSYGYTF; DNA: TGTGCCAGCCGGACAGGGATAAATAGCTATGGCTACACCTTC
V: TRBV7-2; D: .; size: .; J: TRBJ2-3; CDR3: CASSPRSRDIITDTQYF; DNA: TGTGCCAGCAGCCCTCGTTCCCGGGACATAATCACAGATACGCAGTATTTT
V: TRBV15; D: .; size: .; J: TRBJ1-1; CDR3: CATSRRPQQGTEAFF; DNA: TGTGCCACCAGCAGAAGGCCCCAGCAGGGCACTGAAGCTTTCTTT
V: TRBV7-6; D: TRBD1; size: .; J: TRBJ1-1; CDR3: CASSPRPGGTEAFF; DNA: TGTGCCAGCAGCCCACGGCCAGGGGGGACTGAAGCTTTCTTT
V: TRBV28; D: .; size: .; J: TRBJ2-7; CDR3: CASSSGPEQYF; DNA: TGTGCCAGCAGTTCAGGGCCCGAGCAGTACTTC
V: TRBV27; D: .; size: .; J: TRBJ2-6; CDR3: CASSGQTGANVLTF; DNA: TGTGCCAGCAGTGGGCAGACTGGGGCCAACGTCCTGACTTTC
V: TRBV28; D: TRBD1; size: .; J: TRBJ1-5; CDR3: CASSLSEGASNQPQHF; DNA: TGTGCCAGCAGTTTATCGGAGGGGGCGAGCAATCAGCCCCAGCATTTT
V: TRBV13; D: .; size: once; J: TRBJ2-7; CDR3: CASSSTGSFEQYF; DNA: TGTGCCAGCAGCTCGACGGGGTCGTTCGAGCAGTACTTC